One and the same sample provided the 7 T cell receptor beta chains below, sequenced in a study of blood T cells in healthy people across ages. The authors ran a second PCR of roughly 6 to 12 cycles using a sample-barcoded 5' primer and a J-beta primer mix. Using its own MiXCR run on the 5' RACE reads, TCRdb lists one record per CDR3 protein. There are 1.4 million to 1.5 million distinct CDR3 sequences in the sample; roughly 45% occur only once, and 7.9% lies in the top ten. The specimen was blood. These receptors were taken from a woman aged 18-29 years in good health.

V is TRBV6-5 and J is TRBJ1-1; D ambiguous. Germline V CDR1 and CDR2: MNHEY, SVGAGI. V was clipped by 7 bases and J by 9 bases, with 9 bases between them. This CDR3 has 10 amino acids. The CDR3 DNA is TGTGCCAGCATAGGACGGCAAGCTTTCTTT. Residues: CASIGRQAFF.

This chain joins TRBV12-3 or TRBV12-4 and TRBJ2-1; 7 nucleotides agree with TRBD2. The CDR3 is made up of 15 amino acids. V gave up 6 bases and J gave up 4 bases; unmatched junction bases: 9. CDR3 sequence reads: CASSLLGTTYNEQFF. CDR3 sequence (DNA): TGTGCCAGCAGCTTACTAGGGACTACATACAATGAGCAGTTCTTC.

This clonotype was seen a few times. CDR3 nucleotide sequence: TGTGCCAGCAACCCCGGGGGAGGTGGTTTGGATGAGCAGTTCTTC. Its protein product is CASNPGGGGLDEQFF. The rearrangement joins TRBV12-3 or TRBV12-4 to TRBJ2-1; D is possibly TRBD2 (6 bases). The V end was cut by 7 bases, the J end by 8 bases, with 21 bases between. CDR3 length equals 15 residues.

Note on this clonotype: It may be a read error: a sequence one base away is much more abundant. The chain has TRBV29-1 and TRBJ2-5, with D unclear. Trimming pared 4 bases from V and 7 bases from J, leaving 13 bases between. The CDR3 runs to 12 residues. Germline V gene sequence: CDR1 SQVTM, CDR2 ANQGSEA. CDR3 region: CSVVGLHATQYF. Here the CDR3 DNA reads TGCAGCGTTGTTGGGCTCCACGCGACCCAGTACTTC. Based on the CDR3 plus reference TRBV29-1 and TRBJ2-5, the full variable domain is SAVISQKPSRDICQRGTSLTIQCQVDSQVTMMFWYRQQPGQSLTLIATANQGSEATYESGFVIDKFPISRPNLTFSTLTVSNMSPEDSSIYLCSVVGLHATQYFGPGTRLLVL.

J is TRBJ1-2 and V is TRBV19; 10 positions match TRBD1. Germline trimming cut 3 bases from V and 2 bases from J; bases unmatched to any gene: 9. This CDR3 region has 17 residues. CDR1 and CDR2 from the germline V gene are LNHDA and SQIVND (reference sequence). Here the CDR3 DNA reads TGTGCCAGTAGTATGAGCCAACCGGGACAGGGGAACTATGGCTACACCTTC. This translates into CASSMSQPGQGNYGYTF.

This clonotype was seen repeatedly, ten times or more. The genes are TRBV6-5 and TRBJ2-5, with no clear D. V lost 7 bases and J 11 bases, leaving 20 bases between the germline ends. CDR1 and CDR2 (germline): MNHEY, SVGAGI. The CDR3 consists of 13 residues. CDR3 residues: CASTSDTNEEQYF. The CDR3 DNA sequence: TGTGCCAGCACCTCAGACACCAACGAGGAGCAGTACTTC.

This chain connects TRBV7-2 to TRBJ2-1; 15 bases are a match to TRBD2. The CDR3 covers 15 residues. The trim removed 5 bases at V and 10 bases at J, leaving 6 bases unmatched. CDR1 and CDR2 (germline): SGHTA, FQGNSA. The CDR3 DNA is TGTGCCAGCAGCCAGACCGGGACTAGCGGGGGGGAGCAGTTCTTC. Translation: CASSQTGTSGGEQFF.